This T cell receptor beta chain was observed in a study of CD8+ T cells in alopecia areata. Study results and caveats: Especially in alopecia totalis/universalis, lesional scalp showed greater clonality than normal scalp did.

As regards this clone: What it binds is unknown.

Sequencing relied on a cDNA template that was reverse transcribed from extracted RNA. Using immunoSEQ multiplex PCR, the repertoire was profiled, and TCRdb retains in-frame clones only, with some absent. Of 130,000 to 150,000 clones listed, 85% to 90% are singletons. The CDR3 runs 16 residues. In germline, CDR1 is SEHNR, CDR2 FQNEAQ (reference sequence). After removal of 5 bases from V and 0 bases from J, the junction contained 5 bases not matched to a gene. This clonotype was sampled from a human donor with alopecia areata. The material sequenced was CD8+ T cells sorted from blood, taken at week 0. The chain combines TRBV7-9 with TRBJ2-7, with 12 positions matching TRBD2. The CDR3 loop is CASSPSGGDNSYEQYF. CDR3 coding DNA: TGTGCCAGCAGCCCTAGCGGGGGGGACAACTCCTACGAGCAGTACTTC.